This T cell receptor (beta chain) was recovered during a study of ipilimumab plus nivolumab after autologous stem cell transplantation. Study-level information: Myeloma cases were transplant-naive high-risk or relapsed within 3 years post first autologous transplant.

Only in-frame clones appear in the TCRdb table, and some are missing; sequencing was by immunoSEQ multiplex PCR. The table has 12,000 or so clones, about 70% seen once. Deletions cut 4 bases from V and 10 bases from J, with 20 bases between. The CDR3 contains 16 residues. Germline V gene lookup returns CDR1 SGHAT and CDR2 FQDESV (reference sequence). Checkpoint therapy with ipilimumab 1 mg/kg began 14 to 28 days after transplant. Patients received nivolumab 3 mg/kg at weeks 1, 4, 7, 10, then fortnightly to week 26. Source: PBMCs, taken in a trial of ipilimumab plus nivolumab as post-transplant consolidation. The genes are TRBV11-1 and TRBJ1-6, with a weak D call TRBD1 (5 bases). This TCR was recovered from a male donor with multiple myeloma. In DNA form, the CDR3 reads TGTGCCAGCAGCTCTCGGCCGGGCAGGGCAGTCTCACCCCTCCACTTT. Translation gives CASSSRPGRAVSPLHF.